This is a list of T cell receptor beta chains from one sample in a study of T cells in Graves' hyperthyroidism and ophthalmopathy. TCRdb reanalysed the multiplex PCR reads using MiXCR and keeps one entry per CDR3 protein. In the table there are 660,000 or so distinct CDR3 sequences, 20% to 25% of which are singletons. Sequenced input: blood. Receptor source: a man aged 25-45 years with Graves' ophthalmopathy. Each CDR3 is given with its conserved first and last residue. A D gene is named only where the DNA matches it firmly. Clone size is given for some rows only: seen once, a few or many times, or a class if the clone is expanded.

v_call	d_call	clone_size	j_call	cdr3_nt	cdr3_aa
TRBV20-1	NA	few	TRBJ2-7	TGCAGTTTACTGACAGCCTTGGAGCAGTACTTC	CSLLTALEQYF
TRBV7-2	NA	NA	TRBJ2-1	TGTGCCAGCAGCTTAGTTATGGCAGCTTGGGATGAGCAGTTCTTC	CASSLVMAAWDEQFF
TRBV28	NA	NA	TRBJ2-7	TGTGCCAGCAGTTTATATAGCGAGCTTTCCTACGAGCAGTACTTC	CASSLYSELSYEQYF
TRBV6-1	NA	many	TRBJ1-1	TGTGCCAGCAGTTTGGGAGGGAAGACTGAAGCTTTCTTT	CASSLGGKTEAFF
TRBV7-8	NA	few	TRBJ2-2	TGTGCCAGCAGCCCACCGGGGGCCTGGGAGCTGTTTTTT	CASSPPGAWELFF
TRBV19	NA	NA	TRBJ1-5	TGTGCCAGTAGTCCAACCCTGGGCAGCAATCAGCCCCAGCATTTT	CASSPTLGSNQPQHF
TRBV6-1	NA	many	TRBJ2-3	TGTGCCAGCACCTTAGGGGTTACAGATACGCAGTATTTT	CASTLGVTDTQYF
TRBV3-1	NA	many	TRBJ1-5	TGTGCCAGCAGCCTGCAAATCAATCAGCCCCAGCATTTT	CASSLQINQPQHF
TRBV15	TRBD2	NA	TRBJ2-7	TGTGCCACCAGCAGTTTAGCGGGAGTCAATGGCTACGAGCAGTACTTC	CATSSLAGVNGYEQYF
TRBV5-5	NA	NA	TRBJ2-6	TGTGCCAGCAGCGGAGGGCCTGGGGCCAACGTCCTGACTTTC	CASSGGPGANVLTF
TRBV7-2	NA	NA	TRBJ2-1	TGTGCCAGCAGCTTAGTAGGGACCAATGAGCAGTTCTTC	CASSLVGTNEQFF
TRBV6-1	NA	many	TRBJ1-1	TGTGCCAGCATTCTAGGGGTGAACACTGAAGCTTTCTTT	CASILGVNTEAFF
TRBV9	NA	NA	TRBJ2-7	TGTGCCAGCAGCGTAAGATCGGGCAGGTCCCACGAGCAGTACTTC	CASSVRSGRSHEQYF
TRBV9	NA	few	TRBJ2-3	TGTGCCAGCGGGAAAACTCCCACAGATACGCAGTATTTT	CASGKTPTDTQYF
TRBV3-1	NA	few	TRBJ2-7	TGTGCCAGCAGCCTCTTTATTGGGCAGCACTACGAGCAGTACTTC	CASSLFIGQHYEQYF
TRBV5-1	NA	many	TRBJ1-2	TGCGCCAGCAGCTTCGGGACTCCTAACTATGGCTACACCTTC	CASSFGTPNYGYTF
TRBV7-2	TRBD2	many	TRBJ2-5	TGTGCCAGCAGCGCGAGACGCGGGAGGGCCAGAAAGACCCAGTACTTC	CASSARRGRARKTQYF
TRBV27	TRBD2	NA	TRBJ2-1	TGTGCCAGCACCCGTAGCGGGAGAATCTACAATGAGCAGTTCTTC	CASTRSGRIYNEQFF
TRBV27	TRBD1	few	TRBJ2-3	TGTGCCAGCAGTTTGACAGGGATCACAGATACGCAGTATTTT	CASSLTGITDTQYF
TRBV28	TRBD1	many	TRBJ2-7	TGTGCCAGCAGTCCAGGCGACGGGACAGCCACCTACGAGCAGTACTTC	CASSPGDGTATYEQYF
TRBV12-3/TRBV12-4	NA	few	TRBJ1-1	TGTGCCAGCAGTCCAGGGACAATTGAAGCTTTCTTT	CASSPGTIEAFF
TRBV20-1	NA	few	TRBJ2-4	TGCAGTGCTAGACAGGGATCAGCCAAAAACATTCAGTACTTC	CSARQGSAKNIQYF
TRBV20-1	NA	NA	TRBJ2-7	TGCAGTGCTAGAGATGAACAGAGCTCCTACGAGCAGTACTTC	CSARDEQSSYEQYF
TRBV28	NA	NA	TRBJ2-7	TGTGCCAGCACCGGGGGCCGGGAGATCACCTACGAGCAGTACTTC	CASTGGREITYEQYF
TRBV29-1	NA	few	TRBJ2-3	TGCAGCGTCCTCATGAGCGGGTGGGATACGCAGTATTTT	CSVLMSGWDTQYF
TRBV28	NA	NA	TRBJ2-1	TGTGCCAGCTTCGGGGCAAACCTAATGAATGAGCAGTTCTTC	CASFGANLMNEQFF
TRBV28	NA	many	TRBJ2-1	TGTGCCAGCAGTTTAACTCTTAATGAGCAGTTCTTC	CASSLTLNEQFF
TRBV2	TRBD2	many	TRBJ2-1	TGTGCCAGCTCGAAGCTAGCGGTATACAATGAGCAGTTCTTC	CASSKLAVYNEQFF
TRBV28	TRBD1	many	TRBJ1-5	TGTGCCAGCAGTGTGACAGGGTTGGAGCCCCAGCATTTT	CASSVTGLEPQHF